This T cell receptor beta chain was sequenced in a study of T cell changes during pregnancy in multiple sclerosis. Libraries were prepared by immunoSEQ multiplex PCR; TCRdb keeps only in-frame clonotypes and omits some of them. The sample lists fewer than 90,000 clones, around 95% seen once, with about 1.4% in the top ten. With 4 bases clipped from V and 1 base from J, the junction kept 8 bases outside the gene matches. The CDR3 extends over 16 amino acids. Per the germline V gene, CDR1 is SGHNT and CDR2 is YYREEE (reference sequence). Sequenced material: peripheral blood, taken in the third trimester of pregnancy. This chain connects TRBV5-4 to TRBJ2-3, with 8 bases fitting TRBD1. The sequence came from a female donor in good health, enrolled as a control in a pregnancy study. This CDR3 is CASSLGTGHGTDTQYF. CDR3 nucleotides: TGTGCCAGCAGCCTCGGGACAGGCCACGGCACAGATACGCAGTATTTT.